This T cell receptor beta chain was sequenced in a study of graft-versus-host responses after intestinal transplantation (dated by TCRdb to the early 2020s). Background for the entire study: Multivisceral, liver-intestinal, or isolated intestinal transplants were received by the recipients. All recipients received anti-thymocyte globulin induction followed by maintenance tacrolimus and steroids for 3 to 4 years. Bulk TCR-beta CDR3 sequencing was used to track graft-versus-host and host-versus-graft alloreactive T cell clones in the graft, circulation and bone marrow after intestinal transplantation. To identify alloreactive clones, pre-transplant mixed lymphocyte reaction products were sequenced and compared with unstimulated pre-transplant donor and recipient T cells. The cohort enrolled some 24 intestinal transplant recipients, one of whom was a retransplant, and a few patients without pretransplant specimens were excluded. A peak of at least 4% donor T cells among recipient peripheral blood mononuclear cells was the definition used for donor T cell macrochimerism. Samples from a few later patients were sequenced in-house on an Illumina MiSeq with MiXCR processing rather than by the commercial service. General findings and caveats noted by the study authors: Conclusions were limited by the relatively low number and heterogeneity of intestinal transplant patients. GvH clones were detected in recipient bone marrow, and some appeared earlier in ileal mucosa or blood, consistent with an intestinal mucosal origin. In the allografts of patients with donor T cell macrochimerism, GvH to HvG T cell clonal ratios were high. Early after transplant, peak levels of circulating GvH clones were associated with declines in HvG clones.

After transplant, bone marrow was aspirated from the posterior iliac crest or from another site chosen by the physician. About this clone itself: Its target antigen remains unknown. Per-nucleotide qualities are absent, and no much larger clonotype sits a single base away.

The CDR3 spans 15 residues, from the cysteine through the phenylalanine. CDR3 DNA is the only sequence kept; it has 45 bases, read in frame from the first base. Taken from the germline V gene, the CDR1 and CDR2 loops are SGHAT and FQNNGV. The junction carries 14 bases between V and J, which are trimmed by 1 base and 5 bases respectively. Receptor libraries were prepared by the immunoSEQ multiplex PCR assay. For most patients, high-throughput TCR-beta CDR3 sequencing of genomic DNA was performed by Adaptive Biotechnologies. The source study handled its data this way. TCR sequencing data for roughly 18 patients were retrieved from Adaptive's ImmunoSEQ software; a few other patients were processed with MiXCR and VDJtools. CDR3 nucleotide sequences shared between donor and recipient were removed because their origin could not be assigned. At least 2-fold expansion over unstimulated cells and a minimum CFSE-low frequency of 0.002% (template counts) or 0.001% (read counts) were required for clones to be classified as alloreactive. A clone was considered mappable if detected in the sequenced pre-transplant spleen, lymph node, or MLR CFSE-low populations of the donor or recipient. Cumulative frequency of alloreactive clones was calculated as a percentage of all sequences weighted by copy number. TCRdb re-hosts the immuneACCESS table, in-frame sequences only. Its copies lack some clones; in the studies checked, an unresolved V gene accounts for under half of them, and the cause for the rest is not known. V, J and clone size are taken as reported in that table, and D and trimming were inferred from the DNA itself. For this sample the table gives tens of thousands of clones, of which over 85% were detected only once. The ten biggest clones cover about 6.9% of the sample.

The chain was built from TRBV11-2 and TRBJ1-1, and TRBD1 may be the D gene, going by 5 matching bases. The sequencing here drew on bone marrow, taken 734 days after intestinal transplantation. The receptor was isolated from a human patient who received an intestinal transplant, so some T cells may come from the graft donor. The sequence in DNA is TGTGCCAGCAGCTTAGGGGACCGGGGCCCAACTGAAGCTTTCTTT. Its protein reads: CASSLGDRGPTEAFF.